Following are 14 T cell receptor beta chains from one sample sequenced in a study of T cell changes during pregnancy in multiple sclerosis. Using immunoSEQ multiplex PCR, the repertoire was profiled, and TCRdb retains in-frame clones only, with some absent. This table has approximately 39,000 clones, roughly 89% appearing once. The sample in question was CD4+ T cells from peripheral blood mononuclear cells, obtained in the second trimester of pregnancy. These receptors all stem from a female donor with multiple sclerosis, enrolled in a pregnancy study.

V is TRBV6-5 and J is TRBJ2-7, with TRBD2 matching over 10 bases. Germline trimming cut 5 bases from V and 10 bases from J; bases unmatched to any gene: 14. Germline V lookup: CDR1 MNHEY, CDR2 SVGAGI. The CDR3 contains 15 residues. CDR3 residues: CASSRGEGPSGSQYF. The CDR3 DNA sequence: TGTGCCAGCAGTCGGGGCGAAGGTCCTAGCGGGAGCCAGTACTTC.

This rearrangement joins TRBV7-6 to TRBJ1-4; D gene unclear. The V end lost 1 base, the J end lost 0 bases, and 6 bases lay between the germline ends. Germline V CDR1 and CDR2: SGHVS, FNYEAQ. The CDR3 sequence is 15 residues long. The chain's CDR3 is CASSLVGTTNEKLFF. The CDR3 DNA reads as TGTGCCAGCAGCTTAGTCGGGACAACTAATGAAAAACTGTTTTTT.

V is TRBV18 and J is TRBJ1-3; TRBD1 matches 7 bases. After removal of 4 bases from V and 0 bases from J, the junction contained 6 bases not matched to a gene. The CDR3 is made up of 16 amino acids. CDR1 and CDR2 from the germline V gene are KGHSH and LQKENI. Written as DNA, the CDR3 is TGTGCCAGCTCACAGCAGGGACAGCTCTCTGGAAACACCATATATTTT. Translating gives CASSQQGQLSGNTIYF.

The gene calls are TRBV28 and TRBJ1-3; 10 bases agree with TRBD1. Germline loops: CDR1 MDHEN, CDR2 SYDVKM. Trimming removed 6 bases from V and 3 bases from J; junction bases left unmatched: 5. This CDR3 has 15 residues. The CDR3 sequence is CASRRTGGFGNTIYF. The CDR3 DNA reads as TGTGCCAGCAGGAGGACAGGGGGGTTTGGAAACACCATATATTTT.

This chain connects TRBV9 to TRBJ2-2; D is unclear. CDR1 SGDLS and CDR2 YYNGEE come from the germline V gene. The ends were cut back, 1 base at V and 4 bases at J, with 14 bases in the middle. The length of the CDR3 is 16 residues. CDR3 amino acids: CASSVSPPQVTGELFF. CDR3 in DNA: TGTGCCAGCAGCGTAAGCCCGCCCCAGGTCACCGGGGAGCTGTTTTTT.

The chain recombines TRBV13 with TRBJ2-1, with TRBD2 matching 7 bases. Trimming removed 0 bases from V and 2 bases from J; junction bases left unmatched: 1. The CDR3 is 15 amino acids. The germline V gene has CDR1 PRHDT and CDR2 FYEKMQ (reference sequence). As DNA, the CDR3 is TGTGCCAGCAGCTTAGGGCGGGGGACCTACAATGAGCAGTTCTTC. Its translation is CASSLGRGTYNEQFF.

This clone was detected only a few times. This chain joins TRBV11-3 and TRBJ2-7, with TRBD2 matching over 8 bases. The germline CDR1 and CDR2 sequences are SGHNT and YENEEA. Trimming took 5 bases from V and 0 from J; bases not matched to a gene: 6. The CDR3 runs to 15 residues. The CDR3 DNA sequence: TGTGCCAGCAGCCCAAGTAGCGGGAACTCCTACGAGCAGTACTTC. Its protein is CASSPSSGNSYEQYF. Combining the CDR3 with reference TRBV11-3 and TRBJ2-7 gives the whole variable domain EAGVVQSPRYKIIEKKQPVAFWCNPISGHNTLYWYLQNLGQGPELLIRYENEEAVDDSQLPKDRFSAERLKGVDSTLKIQPAELGDSAVYLCASSPSSGNSYEQYFGPGTRLTVT.

The V and J genes are TRBV19 and TRBJ1-2; 11 nucleotides match TRBD1. CDR1 is LNHDA, CDR2 SQIVND, per germline (reference sequence). CDR3 size: 13 residues. V gave up 5 bases and J gave up 8 bases; unmatched junction bases: 4. CDR3 nucleotide sequence: TGTGCCAGTAGTCTGAGGACAGGGGGCGGCTACACCTTC. The encoded protein is CASSLRTGGGYTF.

This sequence joins TRBV11-3 and TRBJ2-7; possibly TRBD2 for D (5 bases). The CDR3 loop spans 13 amino acids. The germline V gene encodes CDR1 SGHNT and CDR2 YENEEA. V lost 6 bases and J 3 bases, leaving 12 bases between the germline ends. The CDR3 sequence is CASRGRGSYEQYF. In DNA, the CDR3 is TGTGCCAGCAGGGGAAGAGGGAGCTACGAGCAGTACTTC.

The J gene is TRBJ2-1, the V gene TRBV15; 7 bases are a match to TRBD2. V was pared by 5 bases and J by 3 bases, with 4 bases of the junction left unmatched. This CDR3 has 14 residues. Germline values: CDR1 LNHNV, CDR2 YYDKDF (reference sequence). The CDR3 here is CATSGPSGYNEQFF. CDR3 DNA sequence: TGTGCCACCAGCGGACCTAGCGGCTACAATGAGCAGTTCTTC.

The J gene is TRBJ2-7, the V gene TRBV11-2; 12 bases are a match to TRBD2. Germline-derived CDR1 and CDR2 are SGHAT and FQNNGV. The V and J ends lost 2 bases and 0 bases, in that order; junction bases with no gene match: 5. The CDR3 extends over 17 amino acids. CDR3 amino acids: CASSLTTSGGSSYEQYF. The CDR3 DNA sequence: TGTGCCAGCAGCTTAACTACTAGCGGGGGGAGCTCCTACGAGCAGTACTTC.

This clone is a singleton in its sample. V gene TRBV30 combines with J gene TRBJ1-1; D is unclear. The CDR3 contains 12 residues. V lost 4 bases, J lost 4 bases, and 10 bases lay in between. Germline V gene sequence: CDR1 GTSNPN, CDR2 SVGIG (reference sequence). CDR3 nucleotides: TGTGCCTGGAAACGGGGTTTCACTGAAGCTTTCTTT. It encodes CAWKRGFTEAFF.

The chain is built from TRBV28 and TRBJ2-7; possible D gene TRBD1, 6 bases. The CDR3 length is 12 residues. Germline V CDR1 and CDR2: MDHEN, SYDVKM. With 8 bases removed from V and 0 bases from J, the gap between germline ends came to 8 bases. This chain's CDR3 is CASRDNSYEQYF. The CDR3 DNA sequence: TGTGCCAGCCGGGACAACTCCTACGAGCAGTACTTC.

This chain's CDR3 is CSVEPGRAEFYNEQFF. DNA of the CDR3: TGCAGCGTTGAACCCGGGAGGGCCGAATTCTACAATGAGCAGTTCTTC. This chain connects TRBV29-1 to TRBJ2-1; 8 nucleotides align to TRBD2. Germline V gene sequence: CDR1 SQVTM, CDR2 ANQGSEA. The V gene end was trimmed by 2 bases and the J gene end by 3 bases; junction bases not matched to a gene: 9. This CDR3 has 16 amino acids.